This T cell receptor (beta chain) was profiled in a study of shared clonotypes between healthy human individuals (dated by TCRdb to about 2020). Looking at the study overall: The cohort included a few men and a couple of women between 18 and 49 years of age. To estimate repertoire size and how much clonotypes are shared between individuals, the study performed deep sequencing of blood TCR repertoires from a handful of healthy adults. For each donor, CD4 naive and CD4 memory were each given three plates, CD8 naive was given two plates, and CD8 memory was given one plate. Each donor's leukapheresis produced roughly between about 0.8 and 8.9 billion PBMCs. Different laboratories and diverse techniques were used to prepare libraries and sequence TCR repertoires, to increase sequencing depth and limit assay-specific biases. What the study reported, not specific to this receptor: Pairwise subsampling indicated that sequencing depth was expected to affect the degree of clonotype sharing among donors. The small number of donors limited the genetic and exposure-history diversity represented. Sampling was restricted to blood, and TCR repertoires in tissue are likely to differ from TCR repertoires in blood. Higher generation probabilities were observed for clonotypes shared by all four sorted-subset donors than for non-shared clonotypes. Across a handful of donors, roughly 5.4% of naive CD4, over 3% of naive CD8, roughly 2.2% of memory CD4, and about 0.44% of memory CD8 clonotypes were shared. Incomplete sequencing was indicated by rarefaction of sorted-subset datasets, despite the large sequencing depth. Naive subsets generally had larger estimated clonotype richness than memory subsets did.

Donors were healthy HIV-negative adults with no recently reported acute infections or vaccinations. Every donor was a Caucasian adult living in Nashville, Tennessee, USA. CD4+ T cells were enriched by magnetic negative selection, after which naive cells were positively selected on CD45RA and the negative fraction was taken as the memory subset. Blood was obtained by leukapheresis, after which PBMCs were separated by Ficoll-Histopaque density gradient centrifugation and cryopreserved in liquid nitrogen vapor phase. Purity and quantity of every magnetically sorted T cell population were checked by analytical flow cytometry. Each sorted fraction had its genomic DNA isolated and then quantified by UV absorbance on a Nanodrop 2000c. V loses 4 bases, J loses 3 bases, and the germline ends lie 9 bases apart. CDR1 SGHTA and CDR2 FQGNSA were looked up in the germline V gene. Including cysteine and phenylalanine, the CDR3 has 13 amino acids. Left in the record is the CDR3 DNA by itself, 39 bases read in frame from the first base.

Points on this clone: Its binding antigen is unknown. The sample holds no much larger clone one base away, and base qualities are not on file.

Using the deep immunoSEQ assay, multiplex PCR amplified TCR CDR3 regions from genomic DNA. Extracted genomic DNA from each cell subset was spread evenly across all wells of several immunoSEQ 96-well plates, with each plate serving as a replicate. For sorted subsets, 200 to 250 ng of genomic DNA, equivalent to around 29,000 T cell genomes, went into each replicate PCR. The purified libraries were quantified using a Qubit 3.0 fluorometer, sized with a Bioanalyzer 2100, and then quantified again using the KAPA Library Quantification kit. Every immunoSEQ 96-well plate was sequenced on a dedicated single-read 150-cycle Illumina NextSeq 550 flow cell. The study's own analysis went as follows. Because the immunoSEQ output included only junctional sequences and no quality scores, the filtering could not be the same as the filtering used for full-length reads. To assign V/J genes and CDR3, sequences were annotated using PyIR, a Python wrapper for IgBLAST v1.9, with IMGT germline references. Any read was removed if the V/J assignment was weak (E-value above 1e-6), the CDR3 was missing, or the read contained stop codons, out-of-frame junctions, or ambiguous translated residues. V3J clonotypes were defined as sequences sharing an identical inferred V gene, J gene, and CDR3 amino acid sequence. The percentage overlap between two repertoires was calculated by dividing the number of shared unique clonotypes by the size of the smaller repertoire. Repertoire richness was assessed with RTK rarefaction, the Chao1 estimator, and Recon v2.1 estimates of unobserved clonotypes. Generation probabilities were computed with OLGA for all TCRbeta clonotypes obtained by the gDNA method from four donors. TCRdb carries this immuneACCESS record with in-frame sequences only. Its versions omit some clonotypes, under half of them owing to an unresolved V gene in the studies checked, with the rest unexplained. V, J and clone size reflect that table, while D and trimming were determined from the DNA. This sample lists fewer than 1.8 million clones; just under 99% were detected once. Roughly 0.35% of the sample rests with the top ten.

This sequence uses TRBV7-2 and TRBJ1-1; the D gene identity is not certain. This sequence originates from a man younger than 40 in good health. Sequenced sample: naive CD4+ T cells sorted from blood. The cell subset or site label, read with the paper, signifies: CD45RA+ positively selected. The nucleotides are TGTGCCAGCAGCTCTTACGGGGACACTGAAGCTTTCTTT. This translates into CASSSYGDTEAFF.